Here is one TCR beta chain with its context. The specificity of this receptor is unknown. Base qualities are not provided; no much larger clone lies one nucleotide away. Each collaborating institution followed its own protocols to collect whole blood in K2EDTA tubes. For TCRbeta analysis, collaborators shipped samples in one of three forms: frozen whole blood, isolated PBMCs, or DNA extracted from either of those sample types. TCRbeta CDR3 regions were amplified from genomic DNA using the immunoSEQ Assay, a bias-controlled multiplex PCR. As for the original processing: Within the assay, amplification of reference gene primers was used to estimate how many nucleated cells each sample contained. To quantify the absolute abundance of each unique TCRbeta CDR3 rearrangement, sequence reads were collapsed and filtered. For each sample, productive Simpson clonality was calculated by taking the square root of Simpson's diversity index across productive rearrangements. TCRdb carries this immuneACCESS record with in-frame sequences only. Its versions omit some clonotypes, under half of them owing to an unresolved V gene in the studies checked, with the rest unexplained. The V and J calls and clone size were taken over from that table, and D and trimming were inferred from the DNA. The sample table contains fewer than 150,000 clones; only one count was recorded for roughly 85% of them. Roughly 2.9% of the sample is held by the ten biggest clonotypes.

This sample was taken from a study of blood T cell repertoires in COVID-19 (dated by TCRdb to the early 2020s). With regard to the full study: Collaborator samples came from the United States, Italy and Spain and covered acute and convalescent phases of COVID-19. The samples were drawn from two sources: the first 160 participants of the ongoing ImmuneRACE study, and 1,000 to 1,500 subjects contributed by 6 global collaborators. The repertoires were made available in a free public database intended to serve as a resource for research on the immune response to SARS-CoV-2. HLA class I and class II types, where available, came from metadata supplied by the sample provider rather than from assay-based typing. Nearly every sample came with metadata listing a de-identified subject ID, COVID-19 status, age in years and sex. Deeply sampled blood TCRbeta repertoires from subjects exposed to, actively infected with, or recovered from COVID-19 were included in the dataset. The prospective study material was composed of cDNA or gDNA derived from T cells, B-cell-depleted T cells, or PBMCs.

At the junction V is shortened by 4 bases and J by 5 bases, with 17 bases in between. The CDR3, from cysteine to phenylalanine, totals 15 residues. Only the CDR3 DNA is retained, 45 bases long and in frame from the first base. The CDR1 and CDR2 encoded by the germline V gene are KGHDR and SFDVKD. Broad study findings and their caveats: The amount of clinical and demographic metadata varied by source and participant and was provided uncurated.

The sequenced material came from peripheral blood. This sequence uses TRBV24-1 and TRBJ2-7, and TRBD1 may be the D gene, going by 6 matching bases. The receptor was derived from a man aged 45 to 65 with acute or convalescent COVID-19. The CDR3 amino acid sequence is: CATSDHRVLGDEQYF. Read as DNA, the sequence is TGTGCCACCAGTGACCACAGGGTGCTGGGTGACGAGCAGTACTTC.